The next 18 T cell receptor beta chains were all read from a single sample in a study of cytomegalovirus exposure and HLA in healthy donors. Both 60 Vbeta primers and 13 Jbeta primers went into the PCR. This table comes from immunoSEQ multiplex PCR, and its TCRdb copy is limited to in-frame clones, with some not included. The sample contains approximately 160,000 clones, about three quarters of which appear only once. Sequencing was carried out using PBMCs. These receptors came from a young man in good health and CMV-seronegative.

V and J are TRBV15 and TRBJ1-1; 10 positions match TRBD1. Per the germline V gene, CDR1 is LNHNV and CDR2 is YYDKDF (reference sequence). This CDR3 contains 15 residues. The junction had 1 base not matched to a gene; V was cut back by 3 bases and J by 0 bases. Here the CDR3 reads CATSRGQGLNTEAFF. The CDR3 DNA is TGTGCCACCAGCAGGGGACAGGGGTTGAACACTGAAGCTTTCTTT.

The chain links TRBV28 to TRBJ1-5; 9 bases fit TRBD1. The CDR3 contains 15 residues. With V trimmed by 6 bases and J by 6 bases, 9 bases remained unmatched. CDR1 and CDR2 (germline): MDHEN, SYDVKM. CDR3 DNA sequence: TGTGCCAGCAGGCCTCCGACAGGGGGTGGTCAGCCCCAGCATTTT. Translating gives CASRPPTGGGQPQHF.

The chain joins TRBV4-3 to TRBJ2-7, with D maybe TRBD2 (5 bases). Trimming took off 1 base at V and 2 bases at J, with 15 bases between the two ends. Germline V CDR1 and CDR2: LGHNA, YSLEER. This CDR3 comprises 16 residues. CDR3 sequence (DNA): TGCGCCAGCAGCCAAGTCGTCCGGGGATCCGCCTACGAGCAGTACTTC. Translation gives CASSQVVRGSAYEQYF.

This clone was counted only a few times. The chain couples TRBV5-6 to TRBJ2-1, with 9 bases aligning to TRBD2. The CDR3 sequence is 15 residues long. Germline V gene data show CDR1 as SGHDT and CDR2 as YYEEEE. Germline trimming cut 7 bases from V and 1 base from J; bases unmatched to any gene: 6. CDR3 DNA: TGTGCCAGCCGTTTCGGACTAGCGTCCTACAATGAGCAGTTCTTC. Translation: CASRFGLASYNEQFF.

Remarks on this clone: Other DNA sequences in this specimen translate into the identical CDR3. This chain joins TRBV6-5 and TRBJ2-1; no definite D call. Germline CDR1 and CDR2: MNHEY and SVGAGI. Trimming pared 0 bases from V and 7 bases from J, leaving 4 bases between. The CDR3 totals 12 residues. CDR3 in DNA: TGTGCCAGCAGTTACTCCGGTAATGAGCAGTTCTTC. Its protein is CASSYSGNEQFF.

This chain links TRBV7-6 with TRBJ1-2; perhaps TRBD1 as D (5 bases). V was shortened by 1 base and J by 8 bases, with 11 bases between the two germline ends. The CDR3 consists of 13 residues. Germline CDR1 SGHVS, CDR2 FNYEAQ. The CDR3 loop is CASSLEEGFGYTF. The CDR3 nucleotides are TGTGCCAGCAGCTTAGAGGAGGGGTTCGGCTACACCTTC.

The gene calls are TRBV9 and TRBJ1-2; 9 nucleotides match TRBD1. The V gene's germline CDR1 is SGDLS and CDR2 YYNGEE. This CDR3 comprises 15 residues. Unmatched junction bases numbered 10, after V lost 3 bases and J lost 7 bases. CDR3 in amino acids: CASSGQQGAEGGYTF. CDR3 in DNA: TGTGCCAGCAGCGGACAACAGGGGGCGGAAGGTGGCTACACCTTC.

The V call is TRBV30, the J call TRBJ2-7; the D gene is possibly TRBD2 (6 bases). The V end lost 7 bases, the J end lost 0 bases, and 13 bases lay between the germline ends. CDR1 and CDR2 from the germline V gene are GTSNPN and SVGIG (reference sequence). CDR3 size: 13 residues. The CDR3 DNA is TGTGCCTTCTCGTTAGCGGTCTCCTACGAGCAGTACTTC. Translating gives CAFSLAVSYEQYF.

This clone was counted a single time. The chain links TRBV21-1 to TRBJ2-1; the table's D call of TRBD1 was not tested on the DNA. TRBV21-1 is a known pseudogene. The CDR3 runs to 15 residues. The DNA for the CDR3 is TGTGCCAGCAGCGGAGGGGGACAGACCCCCAATGAGCAGTTCTTC. It specifies CASSGGGQTPNEQFF.

This clone was observed a handful of times. This sequence joins TRBV6-5 and TRBJ2-7; D is possibly TRBD2 (5 bases). The CDR3 spans 15 residues. In germline, CDR1 is MNHEY, CDR2 SVGAGI. Deletions cut 1 base from V and 1 base from J, with 11 bases between. CDR3 protein: CASSYLPGISYEQYF. DNA of the CDR3: TGTGCCAGCAGTTACTTGCCGGGGATATCCTACGAGCAGTACTTC.

In this sample, this clone turned up once. The genes are TRBV29-1 and TRBJ2-3; no clear D gene. The CDR3 has 13 residues. Trimming left V 6 bases short and J 8 bases short, with 18 bases between. Per the germline V gene, CDR1 is SQVTM and CDR2 is ANQGSEA. CDR3 residues: CSVYPSAGGTQYF. The DNA for the CDR3 is TGCAGCGTGTACCCATCGGCTGGCGGTACGCAGTATTTT.

The chain combines TRBV14 with TRBJ2-7, with TRBD2 identical over 10 bases. CDR3 length equals 18 residues. The germline V gene has CDR1 SGHDN and CDR2 FVKESK. The V segment lost 0 bases and the J segment 3 bases; nucleotides outside the gene matches: 11. CDR3 protein: CASSQELLAGVPHYEQYF. CDR3 nucleotides: TGTGCCAGCAGCCAAGAACTGCTAGCGGGAGTACCCCACTACGAGCAGTACTTC.

This clone was seen a handful of times. The V and J genes are TRBV4-3 and TRBJ1-2, with D possibly TRBD1 on 6 matching bases. Germline V gene sequence: CDR1 LGHNA, CDR2 YSLEER. V was pared by 0 bases and J by 8 bases, with 13 bases between. This CDR3 has 14 residues. CDR3 nucleotides: TGCGCCAGCAGCCAAGATACAGGGTTTAGGGGCTACACCTTC. This codes for CASSQDTGFRGYTF.

The chain uses TRBV7-2 and TRBJ2-1; tentative D call: TRBD1 (7 bases). V was shortened by 1 base and J by 4 bases, with 11 bases between the two germline ends. This CDR3 is 15 amino acids long. CDR1 and CDR2 (germline): SGHTA, FQGNSA. CDR3 sequence: CASSLGPGGYNEQFF. The CDR3, as DNA: TGTGCCAGCAGCTTAGGGCCAGGGGGGTACAATGAGCAGTTCTTC. The whole variable domain, remainder taken from reference TRBV7-2 and TRBJ2-1, is GAGVSQSPSNKVTEKGKDVELRCDPISGHTALYWYRQSLGQGLEFLIYFQGNSAPDKSGLPSDRFSAERTGGSVSTLTIQRTQQEDSAVYLCASSLGPGGYNEQFFGPGTRLTVL.

CDR3 in amino acids: CASPAWLPNQPQHF. The CDR3, as DNA: TGTGCCAGCCCAGCGTGGCTGCCAAATCAGCCCCAGCATTTT. The chain links TRBV9 to TRBJ1-5; D unresolved. The CDR3 contains 14 residues. Germline CDR1 SGDLS, CDR2 YYNGEE. V lost 7 bases and J lost 4, with 15 bases in between.

The chain links TRBV28 to TRBJ2-1; no clear D. Germline values: CDR1 MDHEN, CDR2 SYDVKM. Trimming removed 2 bases at V and 9 bases at J, with 14 bases between. This CDR3 is built from 14 residues. The DNA for the CDR3 is TGTGCCAGCAGTTTAGACCCCGGAGTCTGTGAGCAGTTCTTC. Protein: CASSLDPGVCEQFF. Full variable domain (outside the CDR3, taken from reference TRBV28 and TRBJ2-1): DVKVTQSSRYLVKRTGEKVFLECVQDMDHENMFWYRQDPGLGLRLIYFSYDVKMKEKGDIPEGYSVSREKKERFSLILESASTNQTSMYLCASSLDPGVCEQFFGPGTRLTVL.

This clone occurred once. In nucleotides, the CDR3 is TGTGCCAGCAGTCAGGGCAGGGCTCGCGAGCAGTACTTC. Amino acid sequence: CASSQGRAREQYF. The chain couples TRBV6-5 to TRBJ2-7, with TRBD1 as a possible D gene (5 bases). This CDR3 spans 13 amino acids. From germline, CDR1 is MNHEY and CDR2 SVGAGI. V was shortened by 5 bases and J by 6 bases, with 14 bases between the two germline ends.

The genes are TRBV2 and TRBJ2-5, with TRBD2 as a possible D gene (5 bases). This CDR3 is 14 amino acids long. V lost 5 bases and J 3 bases, leaving 13 bases between the germline ends. The germline V gene has CDR1 SNHLY and CDR2 FYNNEI. The CDR3: CASSNRVGEETQYF. The CDR3 DNA reads as TGTGCCAGCAGTAACCGTGTGGGAGAAGAGACCCAGTACTTC.